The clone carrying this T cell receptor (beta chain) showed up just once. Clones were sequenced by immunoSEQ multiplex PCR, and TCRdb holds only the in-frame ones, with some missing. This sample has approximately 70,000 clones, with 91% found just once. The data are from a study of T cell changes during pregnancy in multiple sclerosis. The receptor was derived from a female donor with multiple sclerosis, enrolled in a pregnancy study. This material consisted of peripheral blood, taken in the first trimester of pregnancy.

CDR3 loop: CASRDRGLVQYF. The CDR3 DNA reads as TGTGCCAGCAGGGACAGGGGGCTCGTGCAGTACTTC. V usage is TRBV6-1 and J usage is TRBJ2-7; TRBD1 aligns across 11 bases. The germline V gene has CDR1 MNHNS and CDR2 SASEGT. After removal of 6 bases from V and 9 bases from J, the junction contained 4 bases not matched to a gene. This CDR3 has 12 residues.